These 24 T cell receptor beta chains originate from one sample sequenced in a study of memory CD4+ T cells and cytomegalovirus serostatus. Single viable CD3+CD4+CD8-CD45RO+ cells were sorted as the memory CD4+ T cells. Measured with immunoSEQ multiplex PCR; TCRdb has only the in-frame clones, and not every one. In the table there are around 53,000 clones, 83% of which are singletons. What was sequenced was memory CD4+ T cells from blood. These receptor sequences come from an adult in good health and CMV-seropositive.

The genes are TRBV19 and TRBJ2-2; D call uncertain. Between the trimmed V and J ends, which lost 7 bases and 1 base, there was a span of 7 bases. Per germline, CDR1 LNHDA and CDR2 SQIVND (reference sequence). This CDR3 contains 13 residues. DNA for the CDR3: TGTGCCAGTATCTCCTTGAACACCGGGGAGCTGTTTTTT. Translated: CASISLNTGELFF.

The chain couples TRBV19 to TRBJ2-1; 7 positions agree with TRBD2. Germline V lookup: CDR1 LNHDA, CDR2 SQIVND (reference sequence). CDR3 size: 15 residues. The junction had 5 bases not matched to a gene; V was cut back by 3 bases and J by 3 bases. This CDR3 reads CASSILGEGYNEQFF. The CDR3 DNA reads TGTGCCAGTAGTATTTTGGGGGAGGGCTACAATGAGCAGTTCTTC.

The chain uses TRBV14 and TRBJ1-1; perhaps TRBD1 as D (5 bases). V lost 2 bases and J 7 bases, leaving 11 bases between the germline ends. The CDR3 has 13 residues. Germline-derived CDR1 and CDR2 are SGHDN and FVKESK. The CDR3 DNA is TGTGCCAGCAGCCAATCACAGGATCTTGAAGCTTTCTTT. Protein: CASSQSQDLEAFF.

The chain employs TRBV2 and TRBJ1-3; D remains unclear. V lost 6 bases and J lost 4, with 10 bases in between. Germline CDR1 SNHLY, CDR2 FYNNEI. The CDR3 is made up of 13 amino acids. This chain's CDR3 is CASRGSGGNTIYF. CDR3 coding DNA: TGTGCCAGCAGAGGTAGCGGAGGAAACACCATATATTTT.

The genes are TRBV5-6 and TRBJ2-3; D may be TRBD1 (5 bases). Germline V gene lookup returns CDR1 SGHDT and CDR2 YYEEEE. V lost 2 bases to trimming and J lost 4 bases, with 11 bases between them. The CDR3 has 14 residues. CDR3 protein: CASSLLQGPDTQYF. The CDR3 bases are TGTGCCAGCAGCTTACTCCAGGGCCCAGATACGCAGTATTTT.

The chain joins TRBV19 to TRBJ2-2; D is perhaps TRBD1 (5 bases). The V gene lost 7 bases and the J gene lost 4 bases, with 13 bases spanning the gap. The CDR3 is 14 residues long. Germline loops: CDR1 LNHDA, CDR2 SQIVND (reference sequence). The CDR3, as DNA: TGTGCCAGTACGGCAGGACACTTCACCGGGGAGCTGTTTTTT. It is translated as CASTAGHFTGELFF.

This clone was observed a few times. The chain employs TRBV29-1 and TRBJ1-1; D may be TRBD1 (5 bases). This CDR3 contains 13 residues. The germline V gene has CDR1 SQVTM and CDR2 ANQGSEA. V lost 7 bases and J lost 0, with 12 bases in between. The CDR3 here is CSGHQGVNTEAFF. CDR3 DNA sequence: TGCAGCGGTCACCAGGGTGTGAACACTGAAGCTTTCTTT.

This rearrangement joins TRBV2 to TRBJ2-1; either TRBD1 or TRBD2 may supply D (6 bases each). This CDR3 is built from 14 residues. V lost 6 bases, J lost 6 bases, and 15 bases lay in between. Germline CDR1 is SNHLY and CDR2 is FYNNEI. CDR3: CASRQTRGGNEQFF. CDR3 bases: TGTGCCAGCAGGCAGACTAGAGGGGGCAATGAGCAGTTCTTC.

The chain recombines TRBV28 with TRBJ2-5; D gene ambiguous. Germline V gene lookup returns CDR1 MDHEN and CDR2 SYDVKM. This CDR3 has 16 residues. Trimming took 3 bases from V and 4 from J, leaving 18 bases between them. CDR3: CASSFGSNPFGETQYF. CDR3 sequence (DNA): TGTGCCAGCAGTTTCGGCAGTAACCCCTTTGGAGAGACCCAGTACTTC.

This chain joins TRBV7-2 and TRBJ1-2; maybe TRBD1 (6 bases). Germline CDR1 and CDR2: SGHTA and FQGNSA. The CDR3 contains 14 residues. The V and J ends lost 1 base and 2 bases respectively, with 8 bases between them. The CDR3 loop is CASSLGGANYGYTF. As DNA, the CDR3 is TGTGCCAGCAGCTTAGGGGGGGCGAACTATGGCTACACCTTC.

V is TRBV5-1 and J is TRBJ2-7, with 8 bases identical to TRBD1. CDR1 and CDR2 (germline): SGHRS, YFSETQ. Trimming at V came to 4 bases and at J to 3 bases, leaving 3 bases not matched to a gene. The CDR3 has 13 amino acids. The CDR3 reads CASSPRGLYEQYF. CDR3 coding DNA: TGCGCCAGCAGCCCCAGGGGGCTCTACGAGCAGTACTTC.

The chain links TRBV28 to TRBJ2-5; 7 bases are a match to TRBD2. The CDR3 totals 14 residues. Germline-derived CDR1 and CDR2 are MDHEN and SYDVKM. With V trimmed by 8 bases and J by 4 bases, 10 bases remained unmatched. Here the CDR3 DNA reads TGTGCCAGCCTTCCACAAGGGGAGGGAGAGACCCAGTACTTC. This codes for CASLPQGEGETQYF.

V gene TRBV5-1 combines with J gene TRBJ1-4, with 9 nucleotides matching TRBD1. This CDR3 has 16 residues. The junction had 12 bases not matched to a gene; V was cut back by 4 bases and J by 8 bases. Germline CDR1 and CDR2: SGHRS and YFSETQ. The CDR3 coding sequence is TGCGCCAGCAGCCTAGAACAGGGGGCGAGAGTGGAAAAACTGTTTTTT. Residues: CASSLEQGARVEKLFF. Looking up the rest from reference TRBV5-1 and TRBJ1-4 gives the full variable domain: KAGVTQTPRYLIKTRGQQVTLSCSPISGHRSVSWYQQTPGQGLQFLFEYFSETQRNKGNFPGRFSGRQFSNSRSEMNVSTLELGDSALYLCASSLEQGARVEKLFFGSGTQLSVL.

This sequence joins TRBV6-1 and TRBJ1-5; D is unresolved. Trimming took 4 bases from V and 6 from J, leaving 10 bases between them. This CDR3 is 13 amino acids long. Germline-derived CDR1 and CDR2 are MNHNS and SASEGT. CDR3 nucleotides: TGTGCCAGCAGTGTGGCTGAAAGTCAGCCCCAGCATTTT. It yields the protein CASSVAESQPQHF.

The chain couples TRBV9 to TRBJ1-2; D remains unclear. This CDR3 spans 15 amino acids. Germline lookup yields CDR1 SGDLS and CDR2 YYNGEE. With 4 bases removed from V and 0 bases from J, the gap between germline ends came to 13 bases. CDR3 nucleotide sequence: TGTGCCAGCAGCCCGTCAAATCGAGCTAACTATGGCTACACCTTC. Protein sequence: CASSPSNRANYGYTF.

This chain links TRBV7-2 with TRBJ1-2, with D unresolved. The CDR3 consists of 13 residues. Germline V gene data show CDR1 as SGHTA and CDR2 as FQGNSA. V shed 5 bases and J shed 2 bases, with 9 bases lying between them. CDR3 sequence reads: CASSPQENYGYTF. CDR3 coding DNA: TGTGCCAGCAGCCCGCAAGAAAACTATGGCTACACCTTC.

Details on this clone: An end of the junction differs from the germline gene, which may be a read error. This chain uses TRBV7-2 with TRBJ2-4, with TRBD2 identical over 12 bases. The germline gives CDR1 SGHTA, CDR2 FQGNSA. The CDR3 spans 14 residues. In nucleotides, the CDR3 is TGTGCCAGCAGCCTAGCGGGAGGGCCGAGCATTCAGTACTTC. Translating gives CASSLAGGPSIQYF.

This chain joins TRBV11-2 and TRBJ1-4, with 9 bases identical to TRBD1. The CDR3 has 15 residues. Germline V gene sequence: CDR1 SGHAT, CDR2 FQNNGV. V was clipped by 7 bases and J by 7 bases; unmatched bases: 10. CDR3 protein: CASIQTGGGSEKLFF. Written as DNA, the CDR3 is TGTGCCAGCATCCAAACAGGGGGCGGGAGTGAAAAACTGTTTTTT.

The CDR3 region is CASSLVGTGELFF. DNA of the CDR3: TGCGCCAGCAGCTTGGTGGGGACCGGGGAGCTGTTTTTT. The chain has TRBV5-1 and TRBJ2-2; no clear D gene. V lost 0 bases, J lost 5 bases, and 5 bases lay in between. The germline V gene encodes CDR1 SGHRS and CDR2 YFSETQ. The CDR3 covers 13 residues.

The chain carries TRBV5-1 and TRBJ2-2, with D uncertain. V lost 4 bases and J 4 bases, leaving 8 bases between the germline ends. This CDR3 has 13 residues. Per the germline V gene, CDR1 is SGHRS and CDR2 is YFSETQ. The CDR3 loop is CASSTFFTGELFF. CDR3 nucleotide sequence: TGCGCCAGCAGCACTTTCTTCACCGGGGAGCTGTTTTTT. The whole variable domain, remainder taken from reference TRBV5-1 and TRBJ2-2, is KAGVTQTPRYLIKTRGQQVTLSCSPISGHRSVSWYQQTPGQGLQFLFEYFSETQRNKGNFPGRFSGRQFSNSRSEMNVSTLELGDSALYLCASSTFFTGELFFGEGSRLTVL.

The CDR3, as DNA: TGTGCCAGCAGCACCCGGACGGTGGACTCCTACAATGAGCAGTTCTTC. This translates into CASSTRTVDSYNEQFF. The V call is TRBV9, the J call TRBJ2-1; no definite D call. The V and J ends lost 4 bases and 0 bases respectively, with 14 bases between them. The germline V gene encodes CDR1 SGDLS and CDR2 YYNGEE. The CDR3 sequence is 16 residues long.

This clone was observed a single time. The V call is TRBV30, the J call TRBJ2-2, with D perhaps being TRBD1 or TRBD2 (6 bases each). This CDR3 comprises 21 residues. CDR1 is GTSNPN, CDR2 SVGIG, per germline (reference sequence). The V gene lost 2 bases and the J gene lost 1 base, with 29 bases spanning the gap. The CDR3 nucleotides read TGTGCCTGGAGTCTAGGGGGGTACTGGACCAATCGGAGAGGGAACACCGGGGAGCTGTTTTTT. Translated, it gives CAWSLGGYWTNRRGNTGELFF.

The CDR3 spells CASSLDRPFTDTQYF. CDR3 nucleotide sequence: TGCGCCAGCAGTCTGGACAGACCATTCACAGATACGCAGTATTTT. The gene calls are TRBV5-1 and TRBJ2-3, with D possibly matching TRBD1 (6 bases). The CDR3 spans 15 residues. The germline CDR1 and CDR2 sequences are SGHRS and YFSETQ. The V gene lost 5 bases and the J gene lost 2 bases, with 15 bases spanning the gap.

V is TRBV6-6 and J is TRBJ2-2; 11 bases match TRBD1. This CDR3 spans 15 amino acids. CDR1 and CDR2 from the germline V gene are MNHNY and SVGAGI (reference sequence). J lost 5 bases, V lost 7 bases, and 6 bases had no gene match. The CDR3 reads CASIPGQGGTGELFF. As DNA, the CDR3 is TGTGCCAGCATCCCGGGACAGGGGGGGACCGGGGAGCTGTTTTTT.